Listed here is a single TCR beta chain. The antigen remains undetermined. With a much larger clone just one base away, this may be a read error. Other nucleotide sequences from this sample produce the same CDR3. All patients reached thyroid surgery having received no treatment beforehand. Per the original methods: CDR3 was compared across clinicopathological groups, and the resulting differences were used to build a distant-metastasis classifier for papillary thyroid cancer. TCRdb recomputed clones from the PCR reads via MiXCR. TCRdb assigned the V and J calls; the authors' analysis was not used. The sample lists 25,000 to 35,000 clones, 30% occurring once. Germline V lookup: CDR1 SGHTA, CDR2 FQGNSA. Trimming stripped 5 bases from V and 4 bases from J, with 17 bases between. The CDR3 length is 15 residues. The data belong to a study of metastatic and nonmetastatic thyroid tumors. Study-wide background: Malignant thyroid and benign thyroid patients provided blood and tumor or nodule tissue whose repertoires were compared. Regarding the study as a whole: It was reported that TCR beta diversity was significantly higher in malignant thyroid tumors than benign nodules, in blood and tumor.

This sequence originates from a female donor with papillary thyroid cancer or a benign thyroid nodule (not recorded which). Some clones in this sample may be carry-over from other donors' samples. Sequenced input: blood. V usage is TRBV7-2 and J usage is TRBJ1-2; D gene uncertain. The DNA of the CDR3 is TGTGCCAGCAGCCCCGGTCTGGAAGAGTCCTATGGCTACACCTTC. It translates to CASSPGLEESYGYTF.